This T cell receptor beta chain is drawn from a study of blood T cell repertoires in COVID-19. Study at large: Specimens from acute and convalescent COVID-19 originated in the United States, Italy and Spain.

Only in-frame clones appear in the TCRdb table, and some are missing; sequencing was by immunoSEQ multiplex PCR. In the table there are approximately 59,000 clones, about 81% of which are singletons. This CDR3 spans 16 amino acids. V lost 1 base, J lost 9 bases, and 17 bases lay in between. The germline CDR1 and CDR2 sequences are SGHRS and YFSETQ. The sequenced material came from peripheral blood. V and J are TRBV5-1 and TRBJ1-6, with D hard to call. This TCR came from a man aged 80 or over with acute or convalescent COVID-19. The CDR3, as DNA: TGCGCCAGCAGCTTGTCCGGGAGCGTCGGGTCTTCACCCCTCCACTTT. Translated, it gives CASSLSGSVGSSPLHF.